There are many counts of the clone carrying this T cell receptor beta chain. Methods used by the authors: A classifier for distant metastasis in papillary thyroid cancer was constructed using CDR3 differences observed across clinicopathological groups. From the PCR reads, TCRdb re-called clones with MiXCR. The V and J calls shown here were made by TCRdb, not taken from the authors' results. Among some 11,000 clones listed, under 30% were seen once. This record belongs to a study of metastatic and nonmetastatic thyroid tumors. Study information: Across peripheral blood and tumor or nodule tissue samples taken from malignant and benign thyroid patients, the repertoires were compared with one another.

Each patient went into thyroid surgery without having received any treatment. Trimming took 8 bases from V and 5 from J, leaving 15 bases between them. Germline V CDR1 and CDR2: MNHEY, SVGEGT. The CDR3 length is 13 residues. The source material was tumor tissue. The sequence was collected from a male donor with papillary thyroid cancer or a benign thyroid nodule (not recorded which). Some clones in this sample may be carry-over from other donors' samples. V usage is TRBV6-2 or TRBV6-3 and J usage is TRBJ2-5, with D possibly being TRBD2 (5 bases). Here the CDR3 reads CASLAADRETQYF. The CDR3 coding sequence is TGTGCCAGCCTAGCCGCTGACCGGGAGACCCAGTACTTC.